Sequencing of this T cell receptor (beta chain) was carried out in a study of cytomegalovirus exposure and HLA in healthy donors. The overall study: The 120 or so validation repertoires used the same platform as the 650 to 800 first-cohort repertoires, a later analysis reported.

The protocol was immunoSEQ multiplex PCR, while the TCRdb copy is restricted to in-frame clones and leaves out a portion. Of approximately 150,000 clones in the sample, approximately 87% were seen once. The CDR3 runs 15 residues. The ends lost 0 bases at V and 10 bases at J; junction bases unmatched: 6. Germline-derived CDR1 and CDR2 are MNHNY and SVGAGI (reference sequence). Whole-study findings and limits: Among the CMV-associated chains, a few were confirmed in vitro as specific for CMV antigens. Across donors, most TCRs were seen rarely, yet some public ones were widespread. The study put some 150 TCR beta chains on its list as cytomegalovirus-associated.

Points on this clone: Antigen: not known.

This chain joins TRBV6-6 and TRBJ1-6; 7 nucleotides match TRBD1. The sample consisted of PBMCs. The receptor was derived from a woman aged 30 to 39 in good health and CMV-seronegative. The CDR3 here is CASSYSGGDGSPLHF. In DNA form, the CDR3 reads TGTGCCAGCAGTTACTCAGGGGGCGACGGGTCACCCCTCCACTTT.